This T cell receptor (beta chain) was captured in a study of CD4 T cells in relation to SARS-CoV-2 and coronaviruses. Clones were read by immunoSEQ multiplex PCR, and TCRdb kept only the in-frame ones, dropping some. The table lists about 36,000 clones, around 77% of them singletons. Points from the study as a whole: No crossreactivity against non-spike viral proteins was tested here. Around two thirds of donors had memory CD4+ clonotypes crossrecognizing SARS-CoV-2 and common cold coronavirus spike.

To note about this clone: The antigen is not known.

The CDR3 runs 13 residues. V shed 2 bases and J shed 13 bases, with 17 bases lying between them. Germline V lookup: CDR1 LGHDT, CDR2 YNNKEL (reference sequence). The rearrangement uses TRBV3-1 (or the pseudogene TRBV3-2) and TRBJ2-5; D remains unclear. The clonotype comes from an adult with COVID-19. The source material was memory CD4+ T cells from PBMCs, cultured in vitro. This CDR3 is CASSQKITAVLYF. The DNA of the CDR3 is TGTGCCAGCAGCCAAAAGATTACGGCGGTACTGTACTTC.